This entry describes one T cell receptor beta chain. This clonotype has a handful of counts. This receptor's antigen is unknown. The sample holds no much larger clone one base away, and base qualities are not on file. The record originates from a study of T cells in Graves' hyperthyroidism and ophthalmopathy (dated by TCRdb to about 2019). In terms of the full investigation: Peripheral blood samples were taken at the time of initial diagnosis, prior to any treatment. A discovery cohort of about a hundred patients, roughly 45 with Graves' ophthalmopathy and 57 with stable Graves' hyperthyroidism, was used to find distinguishing TCR V-J signatures. Whether ophthalmopathy could be predicted prospectively was tested in an independent validation cohort made up of some 20 hyperthyroidism patients plus 17 patients who later progressed to ophthalmopathy. The 100 discovery patients were divided at random into training and test sets in a 7:3 ratio. The study also compared thyroid tissue and blood T-cell repertoires from 6 or 7 Graves' hyperthyroidism patients. Following sampling, methimazole starting at 30 mg daily was given to hyperthyroidism patients, and high-dose intravenous methylprednisolone was given to ophthalmopathy patients. The paper reports TCR Vbeta CDR3 sequencing of roughly 140 peripheral blood samples: over 40 ophthalmopathy, 70 to 85 hyperthyroidism and 17 progressor patients. Paper-wide results and their limitations: During validation, the model predicted progression to ophthalmopathy a median of around 7 months ahead of onset, with just under 71% sensitivity and roughly 75% specificity. A model built on a 13 V-J signature distinguished ophthalmopathy from stable hyperthyroidism, reaching about 88% sensitivity and around 81% specificity in cross-validation and 80%/75% in testing. Blood samples also contained most of the expanded thyroid clonotypes (frequency above 0.001), which suggests that blood repertoires may reflect thyroid immune responses. No statistical method was used to fix the sample size in advance, and group allocation was not hidden from the investigators.

The TCR beta CDR3 regions were amplified from the RNA transcripts. The TCR CDR3 was subjected to a first round of RT-PCR using the HTBI primer set and the Qiagen OneStep RT-PCR kit. Libraries were constructed in a second round of multiplex PCR, after which size selection and purification were performed. The libraries were sequenced on an Illumina HiSeq2000 using paired-end 100 bp reads. As for the authors' bioinformatics: SOAPnuke was used to process the raw data, removing reads that contained adapters or uncalled bases, had a mean Phred below 15, or lacked an exact match to the constant primer or identifier. High-quality paired reads were merged using COPE v1.2.5, and each unique nucleotide sequence was defined as a clonotype. Clonotypes were aligned to IMGT TRBV, TRBD and TRBJ reference segments using MiTCR v1.1. Analysis was restricted to V-J combinations with a frequency above 0.0001, which covered about 99% of repertoires. A TCS score was defined as the ratio of F50 (clonal expansion) to E x V (chaos), with BLOSUM62-based TCRdist applied between CDR3 peptides within each V-J. Welch's t-statistics and random forest reduced roughly 540 V-J features to 13, which were used in a naive Bayes classifier (R e1071). TCRdb trimmed the raw reads at Q25, called clones with MiXCR and kept productive beta chains. CDR3 protein duplicates are merged, each entry listing the most common genes and DNA. The V and J calls come from TCRdb's annotation, not from the publication. A total of about 520,000 distinct CDR3 sequences appear in this sample, roughly a quarter of them only once. Of the sample, about 10% falls within the top ten clones.

Moderately to severely active disease, a Clinical Activity Score of at least 3, a NOSPECS grade of at least 4, and a duration under 3 months were present in ophthalmopathy patients. The study excluded patients with uncontrolled infections, other autoimmune diseases, pregnancy or lactation. Diagnoses relied on clinical symptoms, serum thyroxine and TRAb, thyroid ultrasound and orbital computed tomography. Ficoll-Paque density gradient centrifugation was used to isolate PBMCs from 9.5 to 10 ml of fresh peripheral blood. Total RNA was extracted with Trizol reagent, and quality was checked on an Agilent 2100 Bioanalyzer. From the cysteine up to the phenylalanine, the CDR3 has a length of 14 residues. Only the CDR3 part of the read is kept: 42 bases, read in frame from the first base. Trimming removed 10 bases from V and 1 base from J; the gene matches leave 8 bases unexplained. Looking up the germline V gene yields CDR1 SNHLY and CDR2 FYNNEI.

The sequence was collected from a woman aged 30 to 39 with Graves' ophthalmopathy. Recombination connected TRBV2 to TRBJ2-7, with 9 bases in between that match TRBD2. The sequencing sample was made of blood. The sequenced DNA: TGTGCCACCCGGAGCAGCGGGGGGTCCTACGAGCAGTACTTC. Its translation reads: CATRSSGGSYEQYF.